This T cell receptor beta chain was sequenced during a study of blood T cell repertoires in COVID-19. This table comes from immunoSEQ multiplex PCR, and its TCRdb copy is limited to in-frame clones, with some not included. The sample holds about 40,000 clones; over 75% are singletons and the top ten take 2% to 2.5%. The germline V and J ends were trimmed by 6 bases and 0 bases, with 17 bases remaining between them. This CDR3 has 16 amino acids. CDR1 and CDR2 from the germline V gene are DFQATT and SNEGSKA (reference sequence). The J gene is TRBJ1-4, the V gene TRBV20-1; D gene unclear. The sequenced material came from peripheral blood. The sequence was obtained from a human donor in a cohort sampled during active COVID-19. The CDR3 DNA follows: TGCAGTGCGAGTCCCCTCGGAGGGTCAACTAATGAAAAACTGTTTTTT. This sequence encodes CSASPLGGSTNEKLFF.